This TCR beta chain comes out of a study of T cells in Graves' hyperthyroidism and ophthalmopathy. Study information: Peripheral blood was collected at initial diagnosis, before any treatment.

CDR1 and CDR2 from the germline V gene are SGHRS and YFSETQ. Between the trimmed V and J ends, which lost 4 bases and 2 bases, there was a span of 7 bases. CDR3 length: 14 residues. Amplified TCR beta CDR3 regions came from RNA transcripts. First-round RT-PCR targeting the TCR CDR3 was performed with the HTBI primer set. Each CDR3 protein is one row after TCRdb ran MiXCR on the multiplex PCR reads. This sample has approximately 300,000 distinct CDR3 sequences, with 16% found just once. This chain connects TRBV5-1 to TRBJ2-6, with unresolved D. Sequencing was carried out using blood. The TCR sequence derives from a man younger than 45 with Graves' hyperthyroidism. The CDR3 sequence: CASSTQAGANVLTF. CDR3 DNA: TGCGCCAGCAGCACCCAGGCTGGGGCCAACGTCCTGACTTTC. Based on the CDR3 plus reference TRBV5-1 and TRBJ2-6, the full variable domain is KAGVTQTPRYLIKTRGQQVTLSCSPISGHRSVSWYQQTPGQGLQFLFEYFSETQRNKGNFPGRFSGRQFSNSRSEMNVSTLELGDSALYLCASSTQAGANVLTFGAGSRLTVL.